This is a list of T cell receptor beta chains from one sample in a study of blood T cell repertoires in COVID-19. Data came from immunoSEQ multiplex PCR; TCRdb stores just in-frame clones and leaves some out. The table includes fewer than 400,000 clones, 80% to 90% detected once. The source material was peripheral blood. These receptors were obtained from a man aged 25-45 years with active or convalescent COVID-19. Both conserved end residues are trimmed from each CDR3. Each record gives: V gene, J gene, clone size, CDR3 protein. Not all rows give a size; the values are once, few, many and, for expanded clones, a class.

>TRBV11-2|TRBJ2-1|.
ASSLVFAGQGSFDEQF
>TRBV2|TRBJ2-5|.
ASSESLAQETQY
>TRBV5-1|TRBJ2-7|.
ASSLDGTSGQNRY
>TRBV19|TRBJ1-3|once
ASSVTGASGNTIY
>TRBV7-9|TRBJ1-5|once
ASSLWDTYSNQPQH
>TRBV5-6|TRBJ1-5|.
ASSLWDSSHQH
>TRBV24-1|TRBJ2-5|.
ATSDSGDTGVRETQY
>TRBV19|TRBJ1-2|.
ASSVPLPSHYGYT
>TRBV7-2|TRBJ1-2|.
ASSLPGTAANYGYT
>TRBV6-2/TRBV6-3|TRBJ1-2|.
ASSLDRDLTDGYT
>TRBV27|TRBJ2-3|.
ASSLFGGGGGATDTQY